The clone carrying this T cell receptor (beta chain) was detected only a few times. This sample stems from a study of T cells after yellow fever vaccination. Germline loops: CDR1 SNHLY, CDR2 FYNNEI. This CDR3 has 12 residues. Trimming left V 7 bases short and J 6 bases short, with 12 bases between. Each CDR3 protein gets one entry after TCRdb re-called the 5' RACE reads with MiXCR. In the table there are hundreds of thousands of distinct CDR3 sequences, about 13% of which are singletons. The sequence was collected from a man aged 25 to 40 who received the YFV17D yellow fever vaccine. The sequencing used PBMCs, collected on the day of the yellow fever booster vaccination. The genes are TRBV2 and TRBJ1-2, with a possible D match to TRBD1 (5 bases). The CDR3 DNA reads as TGTGCCAGCACGACAGAAGGACATGGCTACACCTTC. This translates into CASTTEGHGYTF.